The clone carrying this T cell receptor beta chain has only a few counts. The antigen remains undetermined. V was shortened by 3 bases and J by 3 bases, with 15 bases between the two germline ends. The CDR3 consists of 15 residues. Germline-derived CDR1 and CDR2 are LNHDA and SQIVND (reference sequence). This specimen belongs to a study of cytomegalovirus exposure and HLA in healthy donors. Although they were nominally healthy when sampled, donors likely had unrecorded immune exposures. A multiplex PCR was run with 60 Vbeta primers and 13 Jbeta primers. TCRdb keeps only in-frame clones here, not all; method: immunoSEQ multiplex PCR. Of about 120,000 clones listed, roughly 17% were seen once; the top ten hold about 2.6%. Points from the study as a whole: Most subjects had HLA-A and HLA-B alleles reportedly predicted accurately by TCR beta sequences. A later analysis linked a missense variant in DCLRE1C to the trimming of TCR beta V and J genes. Roughly uniform depth of sequencing across donors was assumed in presence/absence analyses.

Specimen: PBMCs. This chain uses TRBV19 with TRBJ2-7; a weak D match, TRBD1 (6 bases). The clonotype originates from a female donor in good health and CMV-seropositive. This chain's CDR3 is CASSMVQGTDYEQYF. CDR3 coding DNA: TGTGCCAGTAGTATGGTGCAGGGGACCGACTACGAGCAGTACTTC. Looking up the rest from reference TRBV19 and TRBJ2-7 gives the full variable domain: DGGITQSPKYLFRKEGQNVTLSCEQNLNHDAMYWYRQDPGQGLRLIYYSQIVNDFQKGDIAEGYSVSREKKESFPLTVTSAQKNPTAFYLCASSMVQGTDYEQYFGPGTRLTVT.